A selection of T cell receptor beta chains follows, all from one sample in a study of yellow fever vaccine responses in identical twins. TCRdb reanalysed the RT-PCR reads using MiXCR and keeps one entry per CDR3 protein. The sample includes approximately 20,000 distinct CDR3 sequences, roughly 70% seen only once; the top ten take 2.2%. Sequencing used T cells from blood (PBMCs), unsorted or a sorted subset (not recorded which), obtained before or after yellow fever vaccination (not recorded which). All receptors come from a woman aged 18-29 years who received the yellow fever vaccine. The CDR3 runs from the conserved cysteine through the conserved F or W. The order of the fields is J gene, V gene, D gene, clone size, CDR3 length, CDR3 protein, CDR3 DNA. D genes are given only for firm matches. Clone size is stated in some rows and not others, as once, few, many or a class when expanded.

>TRBJ2-1|TRBV20-1|TRBD2|.|16
CSASTSGRAMYNEQFF
TGCAGTGCTAGCACTAGCGGGAGGGCGATGTACAATGAGCAGTTCTTC
>TRBJ2-2|TRBV19|.|.|15
CASSPEIIDTGELFF
TGTGCCAGTAGCCCGGAAATAATTGACACCGGGGAGCTGTTTTTT
>TRBJ2-7|TRBV20-1|.|.|13
CSARDYTSNEQYF
TGCAGTGCTAGAGATTACACTTCGAACGAGCAGTACTTC
>TRBJ2-5|TRBV29-1|.|once|14
CSVNQPQGIETQYF
TGCAGCGTTAATCAACCTCAAGGAATCGAGACCCAGTACTTC
>TRBJ2-7|TRBV29-1|.|once|13
CSAQAASAGEQYF
TGCAGCGCCCAAGCGGCGAGCGCCGGCGAGCAGTACTTC
>TRBJ2-1|TRBV20-1|.|.|12
CSAGFTSSQQFF
TGCAGTGCTGGATTCACTAGCAGTCAGCAGTTCTTC
>TRBJ2-5|TRBV4-1|.|.|15
CASSQVDGPWETQYF
TGCGCCAGCAGCCAAGTCGACGGGCCATGGGAGACCCAGTACTTC
>TRBJ2-5|TRBV9|.|.|14
CASSVAGRLETQYF
TGTGCCAGCAGCGTAGCAGGTCGTTTGGAGACCCAGTACTTC
>TRBJ2-5|TRBV7-9|.|.|14
CASSPSRGWQTQYF
TGTGCCAGCAGCCCCAGCCGGGGGTGGCAGACCCAGTACTTC
>TRBJ2-5|TRBV7-9|.|.|13
CASSLEAQETQYF
TGTGCCAGCAGCTTAGAAGCGCAAGAGACCCAGTACTTC
>TRBJ1-3|TRBV7-1|.|.|15
CASSSGANHGNTIYF
TGTGCCAGCAGCTCGGGGGCTAATCATGGAAACACCATATATTTT
>TRBJ1-3|TRBV6-2/TRBV6-3|.|.|14
CASSHGNSGNTIYF
TGTGCCAGCAGTCACGGGAACTCTGGAAACACCATATATTTT
>TRBJ2-2|TRBV20-1|.|once|16
CSARDEAGVGTGELFF
TGCAGTGCTAGAGATGAGGCCGGGGTGGGAACCGGGGAGCTGTTTTTT
>TRBJ1-4|TRBV28|TRBD1|.|15
CASSQIRGQVEKLFF
TGTGCCAGCAGTCAAATCAGGGGGCAGGTTGAAAAACTGTTTTTT
>TRBJ2-1|TRBV11-3|.|once|15
CASSLGPGGGNEQFF
TGTGCCAGCAGCTTGGGACCCGGAGGGGGCAATGAGCAGTTCTTC
>TRBJ2-7|TRBV12-3/TRBV12-4|.|.|13
CASYDRTVNEQYF
TGTGCCAGCTACGACAGAACCGTGAACGAGCAGTACTTC
>TRBJ2-1|TRBV7-9|.|.|11
CASSLRGEQFF
TGTGCCAGCAGCTTACGTGGTGAGCAGTTCTTC
>TRBJ2-5|TRBV27|.|.|13
CASSLEREGAQYF
TGTGCCAGCAGTTTAGAGAGGGAAGGGGCCCAGTACTTC
>TRBJ2-1|TRBV6-5|TRBD2|.|15
CASSYFGLAGGPRFF
TGTGCCAGCAGTTACTTCGGTCTAGCGGGAGGGCCGCGGTTCTTC
>TRBJ2-1|TRBV5-1|.|.|17
CASSFHRRAEGYNEQFF
TGCGCCAGCAGCTTTCATCGGCGGGCCGAGGGGTACAATGAGCAGTTCTTC
>TRBJ1-5|TRBV13|.|.|12
CASSLDNQPQHF
TGTGCCAGCAGCTTAGACAATCAGCCCCAGCATTTT
>TRBJ2-2|TRBV13|TRBD2|.|16
CASSLGLAGATGELFF
TGTGCCAGCAGCCTGGGACTAGCGGGAGCCACCGGGGAGCTGTTTTTT
>TRBJ1-1|TRBV4-2|TRBD1|.|16
CASSLAATGRNTEAFF
TGTGCCAGCAGCCTAGCAGCGACAGGGAGGAACACTGAAGCTTTCTTT
>TRBJ2-3|TRBV10-1|TRBD2|few|17
CASSAHRTSGRTDTQYF
TGCGCCAGCAGTGCCCACAGGACTAGCGGCCGCACAGATACGCAGTATTTT
>TRBJ2-3|TRBV4-1|.|.|16
CASSQDGASSTDTQYF
TGCGCCAGCAGCCAAGATGGGGCTTCTAGCACAGATACGCAGTATTTT
>TRBJ2-1|TRBV10-3|.|few|15
CAISVAIRSNNEQFF
TGTGCCATCAGTGTCGCGATAAGGAGCAACAATGAGCAGTTCTTC
>TRBJ2-6|TRBV28|.|.|15
CASSPQGKGANVLTF
TGTGCCAGCAGCCCCCAGGGGAAAGGGGCCAACGTCCTGACTTTC
>TRBJ2-5|TRBV18|.|.|15
CASSLQGQGQETQYF
TGTGCCAGCTCACTGCAGGGGCAGGGGCAAGAGACCCAGTACTTC
>TRBJ1-1|TRBV6-5|TRBD1|.|15
CASSYGIQGNTEAFF
TGTGCCAGCAGTTACGGGATACAGGGGAATACTGAAGCTTTCTTT
>TRBJ2-5|TRBV4-2|TRBD2|.|16
CASSQGLAGGYETQYF
TGTGCCAGCAGCCAAGGACTAGCGGGAGGTTATGAGACCCAGTACTTC
>TRBJ1-2|TRBV11-1|.|.|15
CASSASVGGLSGYTF
TGTGCCAGCAGCGCGTCCGTTGGGGGACTCTCTGGCTACACCTTC
>TRBJ2-1|TRBV11-1|.|.|12
CASSLGRDEQFF
TGTGCCAGCAGCTTAGGGCGGGATGAGCAGTTCTTC
>TRBJ1-2|TRBV25-1|.|.|20
CASSTPFGQIGYIANYGYTF
TGTGCCAGCAGTACCCCCTTTGGACAGATTGGGTATATCGCTAACTATGGCTACACCTTC
>TRBJ2-5|TRBV11-2|.|few|16
CASSLEQGHLQETQYF
TGTGCCAGCAGCTTAGAACAGGGACATCTCCAAGAGACCCAGTACTTC
>TRBJ2-2|TRBV2|TRBD1|few|15
CASSVWDSNTGELFF
TGTGCCAGCAGTGTTTGGGACAGTAACACCGGGGAGCTGTTTTTT
>TRBJ2-5|TRBV18|.|.|12
CASSPLKETQYF
TGTGCCAGCTCACCCCTCAAAGAGACCCAGTACTTC
>TRBJ2-1|TRBV12-3/TRBV12-4|TRBD2|.|16
CASSLVAGGPGNEQFF
TGTGCCAGCAGTTTAGTAGCGGGAGGGCCGGGCAATGAGCAGTTCTTC
>TRBJ1-2|TRBV10-2|.|.|15
CASSGQGPTNYGYTF
TGCGCCAGCAGCGGGCAGGGCCCCACTAACTATGGCTACACCTTC
>TRBJ2-7|TRBV7-3|.|.|14
CASSPSGIPYEQYF
TGTGCCAGCTCCCCATCCGGGATCCCCTACGAGCAGTACTTC
>TRBJ2-1|TRBV11-3|TRBD2|few|16
CASSLGGTSGNNEQFF
TGTGCCAGCAGCTTAGGGGGGACTAGCGGAAACAATGAGCAGTTCTTC
>TRBJ2-1|TRBV20-1|TRBD1|.|13
CSVTGTGSGEQFF
TGCAGTGTTACCGGGACAGGGTCGGGTGAGCAGTTCTTC
>TRBJ2-3|TRBV18|.|.|12
CASSPRTDTQYF
TGTGCCAGCTCACCACGCACAGATACGCAGTATTTT
>TRBJ2-3|TRBV11-1|TRBD1|.|18
CASSFPGGGTGTTDTQYF
TGTGCCAGCAGCTTCCCCGGGGGTGGGACAGGGACCACAGATACGCAGTATTTT